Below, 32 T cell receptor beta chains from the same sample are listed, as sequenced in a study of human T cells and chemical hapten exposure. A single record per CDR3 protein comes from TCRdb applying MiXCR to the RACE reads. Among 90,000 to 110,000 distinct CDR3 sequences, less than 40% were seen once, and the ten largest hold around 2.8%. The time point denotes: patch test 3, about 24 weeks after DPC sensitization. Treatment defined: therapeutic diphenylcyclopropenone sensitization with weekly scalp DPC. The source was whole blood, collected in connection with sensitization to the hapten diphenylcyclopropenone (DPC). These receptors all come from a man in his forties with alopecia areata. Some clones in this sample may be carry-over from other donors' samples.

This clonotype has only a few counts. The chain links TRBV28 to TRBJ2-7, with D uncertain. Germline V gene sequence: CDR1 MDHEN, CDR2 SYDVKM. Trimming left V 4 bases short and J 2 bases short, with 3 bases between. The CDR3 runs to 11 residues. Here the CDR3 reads CASSSPYEQYV. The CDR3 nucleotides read TGTGCCAGCAGTTCCCCCTACGAGCAGTACGTC.

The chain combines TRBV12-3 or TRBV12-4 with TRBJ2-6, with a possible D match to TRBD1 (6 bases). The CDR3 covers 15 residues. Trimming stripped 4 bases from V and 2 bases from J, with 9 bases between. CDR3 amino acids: CASSYSGAGANVLTF. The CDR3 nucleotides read TGTGCCAGCAGTTATTCAGGGGCTGGGGCCAACGTCCTGACTTTC.

Here the CDR3 reads CASTPGTTGANVLTF. The CDR3 DNA reads as TGTGCCAGCACCCCCGGGACAACTGGGGCCAACGTCCTGACTTTC. V is TRBV6-2 or TRBV6-3 and J is TRBJ2-6, with D possibly matching TRBD1 (6 bases). The ends were cut back, 7 bases at V and 2 bases at J, with 12 bases in the middle. Germline V gives CDR1 MNHEY, CDR2 SVGEGT. CDR3 size: 15 residues.

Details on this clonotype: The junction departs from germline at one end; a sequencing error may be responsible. This CDR3 is CVSSYGGSANEQFF. DNA for the CDR3: TGTGTCAGCAGTTACGGGGGTAGCGCCAATGAGCAGTTCTTC. The rearrangement uses TRBV6-5 and TRBJ2-1, with D perhaps matching TRBD2 (6 bases). CDR1 is MNHEY, CDR2 SVGAGI, per germline. This CDR3 is built from 14 residues.

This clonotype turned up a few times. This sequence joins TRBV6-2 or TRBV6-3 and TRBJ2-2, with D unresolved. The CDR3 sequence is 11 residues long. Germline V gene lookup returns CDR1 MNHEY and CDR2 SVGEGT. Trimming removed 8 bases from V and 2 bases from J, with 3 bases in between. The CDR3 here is CASHNTGELFF. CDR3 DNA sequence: TGTGCCAGCCATAACACCGGGGAGCTGTTTTTT.

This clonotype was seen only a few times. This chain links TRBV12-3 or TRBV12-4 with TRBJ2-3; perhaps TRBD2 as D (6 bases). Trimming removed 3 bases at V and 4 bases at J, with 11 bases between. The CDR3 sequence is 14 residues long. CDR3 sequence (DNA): TGTGCCAGCAGTTTTCCCGGGAGACCAGATACGCAGTATTTT. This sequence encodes CASSFPGRPDTQYF.

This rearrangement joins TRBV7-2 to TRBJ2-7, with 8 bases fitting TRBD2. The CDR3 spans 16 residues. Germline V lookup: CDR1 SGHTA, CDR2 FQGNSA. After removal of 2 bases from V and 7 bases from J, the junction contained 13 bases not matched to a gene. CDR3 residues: CASSLYSGIATVEQYF. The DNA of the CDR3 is TGTGCCAGCAGCTTATATAGCGGGATAGCTACGGTGGAGCAGTACTTC.

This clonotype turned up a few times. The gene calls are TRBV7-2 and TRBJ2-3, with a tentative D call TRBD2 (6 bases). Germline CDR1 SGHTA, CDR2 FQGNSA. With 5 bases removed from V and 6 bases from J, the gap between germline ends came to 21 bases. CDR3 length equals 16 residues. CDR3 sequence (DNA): TGTGCCAGCAGCCCCACCGGGACTTCCCAATCCGATACGCAGTATTTT. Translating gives CASSPTGTSQSDTQYF.

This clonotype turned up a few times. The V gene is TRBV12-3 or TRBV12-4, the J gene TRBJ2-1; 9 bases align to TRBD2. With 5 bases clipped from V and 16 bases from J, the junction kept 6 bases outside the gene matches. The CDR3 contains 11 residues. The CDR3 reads CASSPGTSSFF. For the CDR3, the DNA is TGTGCCAGCAGTCCCGGGACTAGCTCTTTCTTC.

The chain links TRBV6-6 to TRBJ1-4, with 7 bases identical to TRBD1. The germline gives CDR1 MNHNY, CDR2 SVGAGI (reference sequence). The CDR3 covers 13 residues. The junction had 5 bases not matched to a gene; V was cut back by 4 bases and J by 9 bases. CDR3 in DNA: TGTGCCAGCAGTTCCGACAGGGTTAAAAAACTGTTTTTT. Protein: CASSSDRVKKLFF.

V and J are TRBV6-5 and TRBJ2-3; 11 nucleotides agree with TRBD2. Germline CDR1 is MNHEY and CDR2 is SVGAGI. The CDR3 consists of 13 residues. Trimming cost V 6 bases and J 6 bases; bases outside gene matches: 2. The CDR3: CASRVAGGDTQYF. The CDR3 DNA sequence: TGTGCCAGCAGGGTAGCGGGGGGGGATACGCAGTATTTT.

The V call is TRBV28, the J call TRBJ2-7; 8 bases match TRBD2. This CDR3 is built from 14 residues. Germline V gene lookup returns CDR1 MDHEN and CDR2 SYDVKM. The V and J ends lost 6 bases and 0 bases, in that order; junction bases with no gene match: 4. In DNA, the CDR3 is TGTGCCAGCAGGTTCAGCGGGGGCTCCTACGAGCAGTACTTC. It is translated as CASRFSGGSYEQYF. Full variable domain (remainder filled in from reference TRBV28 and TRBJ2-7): DVKVTQSSRYLVKRTGEKVFLECVQDMDHENMFWYRQDPGLGLRLIYFSYDVKMKEKGDIPEGYSVSREKKERFSLILESASTNQTSMYLCASRFSGGSYEQYFGPGTRLTVT.

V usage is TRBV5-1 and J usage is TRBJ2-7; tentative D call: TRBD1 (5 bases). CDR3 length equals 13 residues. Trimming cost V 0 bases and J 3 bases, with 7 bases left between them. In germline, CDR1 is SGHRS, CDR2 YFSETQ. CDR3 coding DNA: TGCGCCAGCAGCTTGGGCAGGGACTACGAGCAGTACTTC. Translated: CASSLGRDYEQYF. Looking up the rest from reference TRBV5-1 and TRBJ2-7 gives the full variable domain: KAGVTQTPRYLIKTRGQQVTLSCSPISGHRSVSWYQQTPGQGLQFLFEYFSETQRNKGNFPGRFSGRQFSNSRSEMNVSTLELGDSALYLCASSLGRDYEQYFGPGTRLTVT.

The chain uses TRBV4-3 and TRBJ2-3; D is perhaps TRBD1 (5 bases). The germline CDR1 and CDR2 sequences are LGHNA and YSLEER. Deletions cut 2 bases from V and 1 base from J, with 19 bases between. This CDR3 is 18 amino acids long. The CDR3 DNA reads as TGCGCCAGCAGCCAAAGCAGTAGGGGCTTTTCCCGCACAGATACGCAGTATTTT. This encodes CASSQSSRGFSRTDTQYF.

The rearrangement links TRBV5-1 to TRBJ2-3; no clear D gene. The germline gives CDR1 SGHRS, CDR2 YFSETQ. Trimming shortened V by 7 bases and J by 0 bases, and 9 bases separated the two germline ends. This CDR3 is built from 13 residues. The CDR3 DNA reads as TGCGCCAGCCAGGAGTCTAGCACAGATACGCAGTATTTT. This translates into CASQESSTDTQYF.

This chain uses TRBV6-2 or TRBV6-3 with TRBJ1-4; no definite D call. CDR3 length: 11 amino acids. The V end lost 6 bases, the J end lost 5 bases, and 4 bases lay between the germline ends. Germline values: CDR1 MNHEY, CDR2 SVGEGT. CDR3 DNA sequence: TGTGCCAGCAGCTACAATGAAAAACTGTTTTTT. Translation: CASSYNEKLFF.

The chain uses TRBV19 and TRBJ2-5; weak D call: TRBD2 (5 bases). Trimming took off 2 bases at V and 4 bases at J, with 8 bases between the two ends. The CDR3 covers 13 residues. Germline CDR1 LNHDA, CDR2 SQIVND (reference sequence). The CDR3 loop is CASSINSVETQYF. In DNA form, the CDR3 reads TGTGCCAGTAGTATAAATAGCGTAGAGACCCAGTACTTC.

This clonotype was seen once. Here the CDR3 DNA reads TGTGCCAGCAGCGCCGGAGGAGGGGTTGGCACCGGGGAGCTGTTTTTT. Protein sequence: CASSAGGGVGTGELFF. This chain joins TRBV9 and TRBJ2-2; D perhaps matches TRBD2 (6 bases). Trimming removed 3 bases at V and 4 bases at J, with 16 bases between. The CDR3 extends over 16 amino acids. CDR1 is SGDLS and CDR2 is YYNGEE in the germline V gene. The full variable domain, rest sourced from reference TRBV9 and TRBJ2-2, is DSGVTQTPKHLITATGQRVTLRCSPRSGDLSVYWYQQSLDQGLQFLIQYYNGEERAKGNILERFSAQQFPDLHSELNLSSLELGDSALYFCASSAGGGVGTGELFFGEGSRLTVL.

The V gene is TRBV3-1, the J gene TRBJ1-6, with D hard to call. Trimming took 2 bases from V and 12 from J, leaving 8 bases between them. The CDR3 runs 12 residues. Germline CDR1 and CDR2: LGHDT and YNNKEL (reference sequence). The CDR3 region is CASSQFTEPLHF. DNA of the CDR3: TGTGCCAGCAGCCAATTTACTGAACCCCTCCACTTT.

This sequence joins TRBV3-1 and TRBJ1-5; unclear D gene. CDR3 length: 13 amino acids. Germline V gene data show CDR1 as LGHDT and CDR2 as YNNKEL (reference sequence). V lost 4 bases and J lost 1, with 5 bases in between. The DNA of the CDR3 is TGTGCCAGCAGCCCTGCCAGCAATCAGCCCCAGCATTTT. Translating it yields CASSPASNQPQHF.

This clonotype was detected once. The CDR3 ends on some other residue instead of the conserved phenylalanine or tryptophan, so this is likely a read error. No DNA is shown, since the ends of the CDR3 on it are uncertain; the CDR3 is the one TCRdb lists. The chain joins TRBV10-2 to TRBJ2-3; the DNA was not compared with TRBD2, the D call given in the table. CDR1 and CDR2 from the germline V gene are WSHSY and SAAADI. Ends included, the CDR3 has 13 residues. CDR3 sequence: CASSESGTSLRFR.

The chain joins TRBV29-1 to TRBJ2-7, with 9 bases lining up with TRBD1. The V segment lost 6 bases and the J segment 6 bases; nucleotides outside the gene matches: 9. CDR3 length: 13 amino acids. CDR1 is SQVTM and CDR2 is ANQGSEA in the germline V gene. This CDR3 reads CSVGRTTGGEQYF. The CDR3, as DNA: TGCAGCGTGGGGCGGACGACAGGGGGCGAGCAGTACTTC.

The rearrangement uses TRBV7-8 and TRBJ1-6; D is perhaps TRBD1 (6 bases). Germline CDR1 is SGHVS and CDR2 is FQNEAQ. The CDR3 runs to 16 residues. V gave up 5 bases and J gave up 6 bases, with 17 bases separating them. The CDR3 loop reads CASSIRTVLFNSPLHF. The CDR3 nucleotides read TGTGCCAGCAGCATCCGGACAGTCCTCTTTAATTCACCCCTCCACTTT.

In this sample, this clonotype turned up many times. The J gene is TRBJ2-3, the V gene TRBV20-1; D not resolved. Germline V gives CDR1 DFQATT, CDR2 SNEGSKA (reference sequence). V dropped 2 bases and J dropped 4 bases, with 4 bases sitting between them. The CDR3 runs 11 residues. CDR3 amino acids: CSARFPDTQYF. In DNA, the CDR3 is TGCAGTGCTAGATTCCCAGATACGCAGTATTTT.

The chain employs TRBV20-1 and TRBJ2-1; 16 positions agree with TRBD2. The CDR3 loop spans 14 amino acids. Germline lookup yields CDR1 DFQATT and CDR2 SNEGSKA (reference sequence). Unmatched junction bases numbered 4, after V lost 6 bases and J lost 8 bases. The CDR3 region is CSAIGTSGGDEQFF. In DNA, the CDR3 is TGCAGTGCCATCGGGACTAGCGGGGGGGATGAGCAGTTCTTC.

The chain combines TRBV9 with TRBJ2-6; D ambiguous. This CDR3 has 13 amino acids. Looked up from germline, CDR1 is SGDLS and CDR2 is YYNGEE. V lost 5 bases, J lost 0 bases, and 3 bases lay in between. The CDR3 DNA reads TGTGCCAGCAGGCGCTCTGGGGCCAACGTCCTGACTTTC. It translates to CASRRSGANVLTF.

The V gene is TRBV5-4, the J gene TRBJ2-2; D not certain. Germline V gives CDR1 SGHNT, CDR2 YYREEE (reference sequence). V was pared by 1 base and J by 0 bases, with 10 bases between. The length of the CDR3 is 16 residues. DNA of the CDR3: TGTGCCAGCAGCTTGTCAGGAAGGGCGAACACCGGGGAGCTGTTTTTT. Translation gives CASSLSGRANTGELFF.

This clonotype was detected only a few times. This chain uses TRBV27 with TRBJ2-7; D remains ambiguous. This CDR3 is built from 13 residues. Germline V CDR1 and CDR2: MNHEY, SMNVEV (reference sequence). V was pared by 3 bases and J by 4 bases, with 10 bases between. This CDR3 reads CASSLSLLYEQYF. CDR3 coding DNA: TGTGCCAGCAGTTTGTCGCTGTTATACGAGCAGTACTTC.

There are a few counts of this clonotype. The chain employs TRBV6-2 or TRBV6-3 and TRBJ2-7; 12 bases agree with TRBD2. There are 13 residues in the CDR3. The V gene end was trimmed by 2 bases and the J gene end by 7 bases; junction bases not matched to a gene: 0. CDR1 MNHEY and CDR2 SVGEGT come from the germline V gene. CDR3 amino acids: CASSYGLAGEQYF. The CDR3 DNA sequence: TGTGCCAGCAGTTACGGACTAGCGGGAGAGCAGTACTTC.

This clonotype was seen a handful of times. The CDR3 DNA reads TGCAGCGTTGAAACTAGCGGTGTTCGGAATGAGCAGTTCTTC. Translation gives CSVETSGVRNEQFF. J is TRBJ2-1 and V is TRBV29-1; TRBD2 aligns across 8 bases. The CDR3 has 14 residues. Germline assignment: CDR1 SQVTM and CDR2 ANQGSEA. Trimming removed 2 bases from V and 7 bases from J; junction bases left unmatched: 7.

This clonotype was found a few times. This CDR3 reads CSVTRQRETQYF. The CDR3 nucleotides read TGCAGCGTTACCCGACAGAGGGAGACCCAGTACTTC. This chain joins TRBV29-1 and TRBJ2-5; tentative D call: TRBD1 (5 bases). The CDR3 contains 12 residues. V was clipped by 5 bases and J by 5 bases, with 12 bases between them. Looked up from germline, CDR1 is SQVTM and CDR2 is ANQGSEA.

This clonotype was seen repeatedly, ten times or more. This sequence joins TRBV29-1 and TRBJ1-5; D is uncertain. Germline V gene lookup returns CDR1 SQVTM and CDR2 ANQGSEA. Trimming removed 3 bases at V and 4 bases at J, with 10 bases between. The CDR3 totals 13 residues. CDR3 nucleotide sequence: TGCAGCGTTGATTTTGGACGTAATCAGCCCCAGCATTTT. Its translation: CSVDFGRNQPQHF.